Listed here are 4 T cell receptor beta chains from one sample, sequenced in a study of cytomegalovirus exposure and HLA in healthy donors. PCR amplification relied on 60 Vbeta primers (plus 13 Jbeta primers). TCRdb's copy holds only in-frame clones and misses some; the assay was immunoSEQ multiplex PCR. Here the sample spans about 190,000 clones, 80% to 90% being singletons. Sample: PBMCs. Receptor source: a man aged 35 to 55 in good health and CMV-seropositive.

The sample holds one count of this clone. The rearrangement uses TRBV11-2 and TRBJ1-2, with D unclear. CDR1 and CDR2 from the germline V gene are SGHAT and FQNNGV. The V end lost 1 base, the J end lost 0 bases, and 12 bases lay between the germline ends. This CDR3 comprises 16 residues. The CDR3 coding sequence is TGTGCCAGCAGCTTAGGCGTGGGAGGAGCTAACTATGGCTACACCTTC. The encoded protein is CASSLGVGGANYGYTF.

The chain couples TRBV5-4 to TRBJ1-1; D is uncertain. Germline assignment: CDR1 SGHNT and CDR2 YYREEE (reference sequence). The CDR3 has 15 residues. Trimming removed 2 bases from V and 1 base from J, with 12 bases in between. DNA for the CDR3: TGTGCCAGCAGCTTTAGGTCTGGAGAGAACACTGAAGCTTTCTTT. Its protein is CASSFRSGENTEAFF.

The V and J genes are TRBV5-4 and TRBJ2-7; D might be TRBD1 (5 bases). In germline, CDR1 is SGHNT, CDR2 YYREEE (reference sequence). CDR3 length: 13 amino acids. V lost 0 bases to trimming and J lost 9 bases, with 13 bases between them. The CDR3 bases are TGTGCCAGCAGCTTGGGGCTAGGGGCCGCGCAGTACTTC. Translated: CASSLGLGAAQYF.

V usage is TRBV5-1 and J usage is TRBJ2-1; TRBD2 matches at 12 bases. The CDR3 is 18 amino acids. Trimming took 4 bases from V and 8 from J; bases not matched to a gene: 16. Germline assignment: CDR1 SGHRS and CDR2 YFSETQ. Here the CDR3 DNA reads TGCGCCAGCAGCCCCCTTCCTGCGACTAGCGGGAGTTCGTATGAGCAGTTCTTC. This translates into CASSPLPATSGSSYEQFF.